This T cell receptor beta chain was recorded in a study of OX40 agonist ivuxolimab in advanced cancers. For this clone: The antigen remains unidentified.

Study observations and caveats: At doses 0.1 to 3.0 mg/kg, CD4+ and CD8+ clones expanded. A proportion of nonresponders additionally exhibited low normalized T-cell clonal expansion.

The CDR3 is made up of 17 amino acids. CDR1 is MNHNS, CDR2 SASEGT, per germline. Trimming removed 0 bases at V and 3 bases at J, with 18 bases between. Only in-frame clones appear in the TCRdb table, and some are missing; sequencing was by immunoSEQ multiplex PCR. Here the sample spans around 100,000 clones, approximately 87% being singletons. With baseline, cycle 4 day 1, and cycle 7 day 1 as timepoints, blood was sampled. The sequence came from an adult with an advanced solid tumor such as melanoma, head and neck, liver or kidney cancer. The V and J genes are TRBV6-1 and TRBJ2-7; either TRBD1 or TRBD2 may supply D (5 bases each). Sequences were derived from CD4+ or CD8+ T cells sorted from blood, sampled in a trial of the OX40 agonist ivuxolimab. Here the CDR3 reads CASSEARGRQSVYEQYF. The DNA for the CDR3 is TGTGCCAGCAGTGAAGCACGGGGTAGACAGAGCGTCTACGAGCAGTACTTC.